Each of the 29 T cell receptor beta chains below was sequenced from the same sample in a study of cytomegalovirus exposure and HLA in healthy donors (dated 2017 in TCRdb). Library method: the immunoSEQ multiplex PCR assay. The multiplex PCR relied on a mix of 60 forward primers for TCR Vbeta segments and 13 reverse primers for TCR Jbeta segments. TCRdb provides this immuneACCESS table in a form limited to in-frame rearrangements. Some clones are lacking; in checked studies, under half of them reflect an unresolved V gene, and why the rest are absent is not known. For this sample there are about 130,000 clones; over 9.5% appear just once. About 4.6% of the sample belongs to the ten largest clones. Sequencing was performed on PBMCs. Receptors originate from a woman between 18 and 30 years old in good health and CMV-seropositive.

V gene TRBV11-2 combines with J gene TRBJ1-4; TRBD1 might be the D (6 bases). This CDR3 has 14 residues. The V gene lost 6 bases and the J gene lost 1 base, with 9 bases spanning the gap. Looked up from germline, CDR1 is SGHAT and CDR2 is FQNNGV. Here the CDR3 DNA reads TGTGCCAGCAGGGACAGACGAACTAATGAAAAACTGTTTTTT. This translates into CASRDRRTNEKLFF.

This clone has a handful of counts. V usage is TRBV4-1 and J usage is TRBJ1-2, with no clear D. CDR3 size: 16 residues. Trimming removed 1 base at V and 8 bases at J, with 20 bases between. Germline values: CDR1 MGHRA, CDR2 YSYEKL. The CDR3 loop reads CASSQVHPGNSKGYTF. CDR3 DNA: TGCGCCAGCAGCCAAGTTCATCCAGGAAATAGTAAAGGCTACACCTTC.

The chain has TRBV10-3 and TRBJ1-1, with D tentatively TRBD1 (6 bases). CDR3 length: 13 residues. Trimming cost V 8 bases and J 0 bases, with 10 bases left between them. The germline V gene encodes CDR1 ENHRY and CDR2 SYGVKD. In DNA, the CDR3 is TGTGCCATCCACAGGGATATGAACACTGAAGCTTTCTTT. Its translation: CAIHRDMNTEAFF.

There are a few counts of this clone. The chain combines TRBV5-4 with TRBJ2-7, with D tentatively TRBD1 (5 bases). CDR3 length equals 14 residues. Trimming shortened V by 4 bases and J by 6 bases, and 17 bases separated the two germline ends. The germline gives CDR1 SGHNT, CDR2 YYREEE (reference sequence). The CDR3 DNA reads TGTGCCAGCAGCCGTGAGCAGGGCAGCATCGAGCAGTACTTC. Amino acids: CASSREQGSIEQYF.

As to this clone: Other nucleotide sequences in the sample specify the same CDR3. CDR3 amino acids: CASSSTGSRTDTQYF. CDR3 bases: TGTGCCAGCAGCTCGACGGGATCCCGCACAGATACGCAGTATTTT. The V gene is TRBV5-4, the J gene TRBJ2-3, with D perhaps matching TRBD2 (5 bases). There are 15 residues in the CDR3. The germline V gene encodes CDR1 SGHNT and CDR2 YYREEE (reference sequence). V was cut by 3 bases and J by 1 base, with 12 bases left in between.

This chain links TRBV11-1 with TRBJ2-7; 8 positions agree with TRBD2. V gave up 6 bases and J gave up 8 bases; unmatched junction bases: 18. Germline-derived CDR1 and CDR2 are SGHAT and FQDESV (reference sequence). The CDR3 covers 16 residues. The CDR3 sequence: CASSPRLAATGGKQYF. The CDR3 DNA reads TGTGCCAGCAGTCCACGACTAGCCGCAACGGGAGGGAAGCAGTACTTC.

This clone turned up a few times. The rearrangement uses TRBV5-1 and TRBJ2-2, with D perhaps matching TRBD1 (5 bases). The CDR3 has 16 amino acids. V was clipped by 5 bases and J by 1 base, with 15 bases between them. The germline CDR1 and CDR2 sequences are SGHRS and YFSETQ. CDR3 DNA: TGCGCCAGCAGGAGCTTAGGGGCCCTGAACACCGGGGAGCTGTTTTTT. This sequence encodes CASRSLGALNTGELFF.

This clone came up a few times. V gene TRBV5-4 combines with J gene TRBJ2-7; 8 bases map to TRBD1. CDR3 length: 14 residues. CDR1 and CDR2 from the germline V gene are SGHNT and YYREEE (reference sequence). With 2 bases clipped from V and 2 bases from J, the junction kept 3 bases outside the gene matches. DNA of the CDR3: TGTGCCAGCAGCTTTAAACAGGGGGCCTACGAGCAGTACTTC. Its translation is CASSFKQGAYEQYF. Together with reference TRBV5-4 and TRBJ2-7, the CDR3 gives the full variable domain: ETGVTQSPTHLIKTRGQQVTLRCSSQSGHNTVSWYQQALGQGPQFIFQYYREEENGRGNFPPRFSGLQFPNYSSELNVNALELDDSALYLCASSFKQGAYEQYFGPGTRLTVT.

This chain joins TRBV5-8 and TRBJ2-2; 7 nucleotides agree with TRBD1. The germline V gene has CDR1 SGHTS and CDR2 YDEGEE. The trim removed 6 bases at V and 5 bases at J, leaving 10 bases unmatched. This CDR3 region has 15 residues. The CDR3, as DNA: TGTGCCAGCACCGTAACAGGGGTCGCGACCGGGGAGCTGTTTTTT. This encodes CASTVTGVATGELFF.

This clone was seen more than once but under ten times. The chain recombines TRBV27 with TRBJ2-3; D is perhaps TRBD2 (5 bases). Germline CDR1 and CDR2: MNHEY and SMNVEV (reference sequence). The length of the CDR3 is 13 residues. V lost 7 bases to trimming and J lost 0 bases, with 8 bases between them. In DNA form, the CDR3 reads TGTGCCAGCACGGGGAATAGCACAGATACGCAGTATTTT. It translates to CASTGNSTDTQYF.

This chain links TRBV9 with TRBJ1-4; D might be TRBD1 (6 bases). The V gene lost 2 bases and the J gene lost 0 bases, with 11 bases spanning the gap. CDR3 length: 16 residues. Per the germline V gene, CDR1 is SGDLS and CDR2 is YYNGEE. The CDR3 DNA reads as TGTGCCAGCAGCGTGGGGACAAAAGCAACTAATGAAAAACTGTTTTTT. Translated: CASSVGTKATNEKLFF. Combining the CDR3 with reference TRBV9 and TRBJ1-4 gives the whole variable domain DSGVTQTPKHLITATGQRVTLRCSPRSGDLSVYWYQQSLDQGLQFLIQYYNGEERAKGNILERFSAQQFPDLHSELNLSSLELGDSALYFCASSVGTKATNEKLFFGSGTQLSVL.

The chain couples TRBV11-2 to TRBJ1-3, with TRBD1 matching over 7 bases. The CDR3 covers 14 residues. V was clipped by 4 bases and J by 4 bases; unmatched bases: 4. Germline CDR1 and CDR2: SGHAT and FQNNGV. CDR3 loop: CASSYAGGGNTIYF. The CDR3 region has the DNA TGTGCCAGCAGCTATGCAGGGGGAGGAAACACCATATATTTT.

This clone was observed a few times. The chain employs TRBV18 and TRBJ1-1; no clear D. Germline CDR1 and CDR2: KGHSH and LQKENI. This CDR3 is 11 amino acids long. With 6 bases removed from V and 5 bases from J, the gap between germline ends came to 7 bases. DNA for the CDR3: TGTGCCAGCTCGCCCGGGACTGAAGCTTTCTTT. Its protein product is CASSPGTEAFF.

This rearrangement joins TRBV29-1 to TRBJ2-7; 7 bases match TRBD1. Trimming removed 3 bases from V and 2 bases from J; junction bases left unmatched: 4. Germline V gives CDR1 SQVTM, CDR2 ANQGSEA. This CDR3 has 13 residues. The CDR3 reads CSVDLGGTYEQYF. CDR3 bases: TGCAGCGTTGATTTAGGGGGCACCTACGAGCAGTACTTC.

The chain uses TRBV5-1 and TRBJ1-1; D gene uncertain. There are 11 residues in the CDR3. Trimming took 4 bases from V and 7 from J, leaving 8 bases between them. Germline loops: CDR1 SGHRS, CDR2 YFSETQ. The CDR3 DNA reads TGCGCCAGCAGCCCGGACTTTGAAGCTTTCTTT. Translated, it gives CASSPDFEAFF.

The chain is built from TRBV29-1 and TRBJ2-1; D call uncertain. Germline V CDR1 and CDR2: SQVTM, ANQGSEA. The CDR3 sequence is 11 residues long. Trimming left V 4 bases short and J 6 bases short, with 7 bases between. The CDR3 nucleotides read TGCAGCGTTGCGTTCGGCAATGAGCAGTTCTTC. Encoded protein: CSVAFGNEQFF.

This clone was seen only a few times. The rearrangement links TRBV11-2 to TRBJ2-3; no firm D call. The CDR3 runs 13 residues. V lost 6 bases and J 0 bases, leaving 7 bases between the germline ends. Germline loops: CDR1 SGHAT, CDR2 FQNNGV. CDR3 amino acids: CASRVHSTDTQYF. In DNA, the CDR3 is TGTGCCAGCAGGGTACATAGCACAGATACGCAGTATTTT.

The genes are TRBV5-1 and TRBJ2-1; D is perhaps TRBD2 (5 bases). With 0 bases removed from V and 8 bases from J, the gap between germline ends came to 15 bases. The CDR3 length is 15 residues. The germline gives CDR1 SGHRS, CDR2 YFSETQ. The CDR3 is CASSLEPPAAYEQFF. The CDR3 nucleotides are TGCGCCAGCAGCTTGGAGCCTCCAGCGGCCTATGAGCAGTTCTTC.

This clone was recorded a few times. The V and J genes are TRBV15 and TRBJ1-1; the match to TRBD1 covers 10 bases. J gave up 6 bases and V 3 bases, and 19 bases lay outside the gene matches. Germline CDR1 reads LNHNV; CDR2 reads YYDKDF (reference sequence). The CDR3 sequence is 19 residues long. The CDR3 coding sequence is TGTGCCACCAGCAGCACCTCAGTTCTGAGGGACAGGGGATCTTCTGAAGCTTTCTTT. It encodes CATSSTSVLRDRGSSEAFF.

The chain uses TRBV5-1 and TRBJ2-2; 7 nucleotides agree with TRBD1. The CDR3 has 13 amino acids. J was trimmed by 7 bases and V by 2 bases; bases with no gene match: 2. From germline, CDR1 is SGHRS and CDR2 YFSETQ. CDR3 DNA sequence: TGCGCCAGCAGCTTACAGGGGAACGGGGAGCTGTTTTTT. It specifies CASSLQGNGELFF.

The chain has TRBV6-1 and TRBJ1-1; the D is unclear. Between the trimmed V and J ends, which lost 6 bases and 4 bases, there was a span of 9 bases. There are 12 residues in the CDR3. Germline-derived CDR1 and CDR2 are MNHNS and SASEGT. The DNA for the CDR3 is TGTGCCAGCAGGCCCGGAGGCACTGAAGCTTTCTTT. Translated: CASRPGGTEAFF.

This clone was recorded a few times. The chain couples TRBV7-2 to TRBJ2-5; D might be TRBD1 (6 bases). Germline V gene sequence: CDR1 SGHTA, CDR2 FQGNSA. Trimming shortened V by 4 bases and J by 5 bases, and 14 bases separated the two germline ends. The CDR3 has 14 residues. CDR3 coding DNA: TGTGCCAGCAGCTCTCACACAGGGATCGAGACCCAGTACTTC. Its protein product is CASSSHTGIETQYF. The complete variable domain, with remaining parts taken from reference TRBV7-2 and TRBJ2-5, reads GAGVSQSPSNKVTEKGKDVELRCDPISGHTALYWYRQSLGQGLEFLIYFQGNSAPDKSGLPSDRFSAERTGGSVSTLTIQRTQQEDSAVYLCASSSHTGIETQYFGPGTRLLVL.

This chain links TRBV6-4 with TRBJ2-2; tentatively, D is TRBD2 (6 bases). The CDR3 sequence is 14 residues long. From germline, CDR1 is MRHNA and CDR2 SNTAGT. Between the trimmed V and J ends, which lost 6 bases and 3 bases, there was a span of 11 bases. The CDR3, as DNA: TGTGCCAGCAGAAGCAGGGAGGACACCGGGGAGCTGTTTTTT. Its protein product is CASRSREDTGELFF.

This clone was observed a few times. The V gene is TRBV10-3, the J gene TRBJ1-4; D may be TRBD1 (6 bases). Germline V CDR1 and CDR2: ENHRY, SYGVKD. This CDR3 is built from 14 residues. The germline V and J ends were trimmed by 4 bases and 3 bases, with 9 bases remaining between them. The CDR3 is CAISGNRANEKLFF. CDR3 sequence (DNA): TGTGCCATCAGTGGGAACAGGGCTAATGAAAAACTGTTTTTT.

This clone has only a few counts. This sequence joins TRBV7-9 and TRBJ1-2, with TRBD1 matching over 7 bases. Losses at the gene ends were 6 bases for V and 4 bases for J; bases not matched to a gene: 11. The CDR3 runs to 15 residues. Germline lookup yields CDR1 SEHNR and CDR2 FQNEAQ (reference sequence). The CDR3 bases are TGTGCCAGCAGTCCAACCCAACAGGGGTTCTATGGCTACACCTTC. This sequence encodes CASSPTQQGFYGYTF.

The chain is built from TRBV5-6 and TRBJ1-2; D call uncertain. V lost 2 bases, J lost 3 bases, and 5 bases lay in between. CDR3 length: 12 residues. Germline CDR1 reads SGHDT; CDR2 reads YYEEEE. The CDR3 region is CASSLTDYGYTF. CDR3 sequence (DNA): TGTGCCAGCAGCTTAACAGACTATGGCTACACCTTC.

CDR3 region: CASSISGENQPQHF. The CDR3 bases are TGTGCCAGTAGTATCTCAGGGGAGAATCAGCCCCAGCATTTT. V usage is TRBV19 and J usage is TRBJ1-5; maybe TRBD1 (6 bases). Trimming took 3 bases from V and 4 from J, leaving 10 bases between them. The CDR3 totals 14 residues. CDR1 and CDR2 (germline): LNHDA, SQIVND (reference sequence). Variable domain in full (rest from reference TRBV19 and TRBJ1-5): DGGITQSPKYLFRKEGQNVTLSCEQNLNHDAMYWYRQDPGQGLRLIYYSQIVNDFQKGDIAEGYSVSREKKESFPLTVTSAQKNPTAFYLCASSISGENQPQHFGDGTRLSIL.

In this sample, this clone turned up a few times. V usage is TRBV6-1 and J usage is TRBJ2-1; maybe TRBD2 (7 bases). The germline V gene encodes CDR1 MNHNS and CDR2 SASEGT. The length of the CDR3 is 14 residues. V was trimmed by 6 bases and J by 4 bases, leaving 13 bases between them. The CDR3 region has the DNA TGTGCCAGCAGAGTAGGGGGGGGGTACAATGAGCAGTTCTTC. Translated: CASRVGGGYNEQFF.

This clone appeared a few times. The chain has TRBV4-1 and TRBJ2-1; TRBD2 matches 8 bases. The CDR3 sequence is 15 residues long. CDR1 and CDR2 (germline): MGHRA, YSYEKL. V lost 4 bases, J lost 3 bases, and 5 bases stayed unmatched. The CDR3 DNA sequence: TGCGCCAGCAGCCCTAGCGGGTCAAACTACAATGAGCAGTTCTTC. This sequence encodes CASSPSGSNYNEQFF.